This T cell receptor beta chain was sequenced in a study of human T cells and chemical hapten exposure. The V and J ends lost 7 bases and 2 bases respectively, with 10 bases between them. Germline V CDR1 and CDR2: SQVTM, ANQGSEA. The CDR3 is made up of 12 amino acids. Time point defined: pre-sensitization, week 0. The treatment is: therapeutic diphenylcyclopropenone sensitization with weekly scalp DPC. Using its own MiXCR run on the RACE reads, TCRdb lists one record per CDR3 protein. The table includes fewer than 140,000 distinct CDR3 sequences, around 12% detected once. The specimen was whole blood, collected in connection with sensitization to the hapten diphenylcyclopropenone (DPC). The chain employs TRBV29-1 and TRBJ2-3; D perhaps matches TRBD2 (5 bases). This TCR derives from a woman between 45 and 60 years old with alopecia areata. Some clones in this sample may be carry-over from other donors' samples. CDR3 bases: TGCAGCGAAAGACTATCCACAGATACGCAGTATTTT. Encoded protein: CSERLSTDTQYF.